A selection of T cell receptor beta chains follows, all from one sample in a study of shared clonotypes between healthy human individuals. Sequencing used immunoSEQ multiplex PCR; TCRdb keeps in-frame clones, though not all of them. The table shows about 1.5 million clones, with roughly 98% occurring only once. The specimen sequenced was naive CD4+ T cells sorted from blood. The receptors here all came from a man younger than 40 in good health. Both conserved end residues are part of each CDR3. A D gene is named only where the DNA matches it firmly. Where a row states a size, it is once, few, many or the class of an expanded clone; other rows omit it.

j_gene | v_gene | abundance | len | d_gene | CDR3aa | CDR3nt
TRBJ2-5 | TRBV2 | NA | 15 | NA | CASSLPGWYQETQYF | TGTGCCAGCAGCCTCCCAGGGTGGTACCAAGAGACCCAGTACTTC
TRBJ2-3 | TRBV5-1 | NA | 14 | NA | CASSLSTPEDTQYF | TGCGCCAGCAGCTTGTCTACCCCTGAAGATACGCAGTATTTT
TRBJ2-1 | TRBV7-9 | once | 15 | NA | CASSTQARSYNEQFF | TGTGCCAGCAGCACACAGGCGAGATCATACAATGAGCAGTTCTTC
TRBJ2-7 | TRBV5-1 | NA | 16 | NA | CASSLAGSSSVYEQYF | TGCGCCAGCAGCTTGGCGGGTTCCAGTTCAGTCTACGAGCAGTACTTC
TRBJ2-7 | TRBV7-6 | NA | 17 | TRBD2 | CASSLGPTSGSRYEQYF | TGTGCCAGCAGCTTAGGGCCGACTAGCGGGAGTCGGTACGAGCAGTACTTC
TRBJ1-1 | TRBV2 | once | 15 | NA | CASSEEYAGSTEAFF | TGTGCCAGCAGTGAAGAATACGCTGGTAGCACTGAAGCTTTCTTT
TRBJ2-7 | TRBV18 | NA | 14 | NA | CASSPVDGIYEQYF | TGTGCCAGCTCACCAGTTGACGGAATTTACGAGCAGTACTTC
TRBJ1-5 | TRBV5-6 | NA | 12 | NA | CASSLGHQPQHF | TGTGCCAGCAGCTTAGGCCATCAGCCCCAGCATTTT
TRBJ2-1 | TRBV7-9 | NA | 17 | NA | CASSLGATGETDNEQFF | TGTGCCAGCAGCTTAGGCGCCACCGGAGAAACGGACAATGAGCAGTTCTTC
TRBJ1-1 | TRBV6-6 | NA | 14 | NA | CASSPRGGGTEAFF | TGTGCCAGCAGTCCTCGTGGAGGGGGCACTGAAGCTTTCTTT
TRBJ1-2 | TRBV30 | NA | 13 | NA | CAWSPEANYGYTF | TGTGCCTGGAGTCCTGAAGCTAACTATGGCTACACCTTC
TRBJ2-2 | TRBV6-5 | once | 11 | NA | CASSLLGELFF | TGTGCCAGCAGCTTACTTGGGGAGCTGTTTTTT
TRBJ2-7 | TRBV2 | NA | 15 | TRBD1 | CASTHAGTESYEQYF | TGTGCCAGCACACATGCCGGGACAGAATCCTACGAGCAGTACTTC
TRBJ2-5 | TRBV5-1 | NA | 15 | NA | CASSTAGTREETQYF | TGCGCCAGCAGCACGGCCGGGACAAGGGAAGAGACCCAGTACTTC
TRBJ2-3 | TRBV19 | NA | 14 | TRBD1 | CASSLGQDTDTQYF | TGTGCCAGTAGTCTAGGACAGGACACAGATACGCAGTATTTT
TRBJ2-7 | TRBV2 | NA | 15 | TRBD2 | CASSETGTRINEQYF | TGTGCCAGCAGTGAGACCGGGACTAGGATTAACGAGCAGTACTTC
TRBJ2-1 | TRBV2 | NA | 12 | NA | CASREQVGEQFF | TGTGCCAGCAGGGAACAGGTCGGGGAGCAGTTCTTC
TRBJ2-1 | TRBV5-8 | NA | 15 | NA | CASSLAVGSYNEQFF | TGTGCCAGCAGCTTGGCCGTGGGCTCCTACAATGAGCAGTTCTTC
TRBJ1-1 | TRBV25-1 | NA | 15 | TRBD1 | CASSEAGGVDTEAFF | TGTGCCAGCAGCGAGGCAGGGGGCGTGGATACTGAAGCTTTCTTT
TRBJ1-5 | TRBV7-8 | NA | 21 | TRBD1 | CASSLMGVNRGSGVGNQPQHF | TGTGCCAGCAGCCTAATGGGTGTTAACAGGGGTAGTGGAGTTGGCAATCAGCCCCAGCATTTT
TRBJ2-1 | TRBV5-1 | NA | 19 | TRBD2 | CASSYGTSGKGSSYNEQFF | TGCGCCAGCAGTTATGGGACTAGCGGGAAGGGGAGCTCCTACAATGAGCAGTTCTTC
TRBJ2-5 | TRBV18 | NA | 15 | NA | CASSPPQRTSGTQYF | TGTGCCAGCTCACCACCGCAAAGGACCTCGGGGACCCAGTACTTC
TRBJ2-3 | TRBV9 | NA | 13 | NA | CASSAQSTDTQYF | TGTGCCAGCAGCGCACAGTCCACAGATACGCAGTATTTT
TRBJ1-2 | TRBV10-1 | NA | 13 | NA | CASSESGSYGYTF | TGCGCCAGCAGTGAGTCTGGAAGCTATGGCTACACCTTC
TRBJ2-1 | TRBV9 | NA | 14 | NA | CASSVAPNYNEQFF | TGTGCCAGCAGCGTAGCACCAAACTACAATGAGCAGTTCTTC
TRBJ2-1 | TRBV7-9 | NA | 18 | NA | CASSLEWIGQGRHNEQFF | TGTGCCAGCAGCTTAGAATGGATTGGGCAGGGACGCCACAATGAGCAGTTCTTC
TRBJ2-1 | TRBV11-2 | NA | 14 | TRBD2 | CASSTLTSASEQFF | TGTGCCAGCAGCACCCTGACTAGCGCTAGTGAGCAGTTCTTC
TRBJ2-7 | TRBV11-2 | NA | 16 | TRBD2 | CASSLVGREAFYEQYF | TGTGCCAGCAGCTTAGTAGGGCGGGAGGCCTTCTACGAGCAGTACTTC
TRBJ2-1 | TRBV5-4 | NA | 13 | NA | CASSLYSRDEQFF | TGTGCCAGCAGCTTATACTCCCGGGATGAGCAGTTCTTC
TRBJ2-7 | TRBV18 | NA | 14 | NA | CASSPPSGGYEQYF | TGTGCCAGCTCACCACCCAGTGGGGGCTACGAGCAGTACTTC
TRBJ2-3 | TRBV7-2 | NA | 13 | NA | CASSSEYPDTQYF | TGTGCCAGCAGCTCCGAGTACCCAGATACGCAGTATTTT
TRBJ1-1 | TRBV7-2 | NA | 13 | NA | CASSRHGDTEAFF | TGTGCCAGCAGCCGACACGGGGACACTGAAGCTTTCTTT
TRBJ1-4 | TRBV11-2 | NA | 14 | NA | CASSSRRTNEKLFF | TGTGCCAGCAGCTCGCGGCGGACTAATGAAAAACTGTTTTTT
TRBJ2-7 | TRBV29-1 | NA | 15 | TRBD2 | CSVGPSGRAEYEQYF | TGCAGCGTTGGTCCTAGCGGGAGGGCCGAGTACGAGCAGTACTTC
TRBJ2-7 | TRBV6-1 | NA | 15 | TRBD1 | CASNPGQHPSYEQYF | TGTGCCAGCAACCCGGGACAGCACCCCTCCTACGAGCAGTACTTC
TRBJ2-2 | TRBV19 | NA | 12 | NA | CATRRDTGELFF | TGTGCCACCCGAAGGGACACCGGGGAGCTGTTTTTT
TRBJ1-2 | TRBV20-1 | NA | 10 | NA | CSASKDGYTF | TGCAGTGCTAGTAAAGATGGCTACACCTTC
TRBJ2-3 | TRBV5-4 | NA | 15 | NA | CASSLSGPQEDTQYF | TGTGCCAGCAGCTTGAGCGGCCCTCAGGAGGATACGCAGTATTTT
TRBJ2-7 | TRBV6-1 | NA | 14 | TRBD2 | CASSARPGRDEQYF | TGTGCCAGCAGTGCACGGCCCGGGAGGGACGAGCAGTACTTC
TRBJ2-1 | TRBV11-3 | NA | 16 | TRBD2 | CASSLGGTRSSNEQFF | TGTGCCAGCAGCTTGGGCGGGACTAGGAGCAGCAATGAGCAGTTCTTC
TRBJ2-7 | TRBV7-2 | once | 17 | TRBD2 | CASSPGWLAGAAYEQYF | TGTGCCAGCAGCCCGGGGTGGCTAGCGGGCGCGGCCTACGAGCAGTACTTC